This TCR beta chain originates from a study of cytomegalovirus exposure and HLA in healthy donors. Clones were read by immunoSEQ multiplex PCR, and TCRdb kept only the in-frame ones, dropping some. The table shows approximately 57,000 clones, with approximately 95% occurring only once. CDR3 size: 17 residues. The germline gives CDR1 SGHKS, CDR2 YYEKEE (reference sequence). Trimming shortened V by 6 bases and J by 8 bases, and 29 bases separated the two germline ends. This chain joins TRBV5-5 and TRBJ1-2; D gene uncertain. The sequenced sample was PBMCs. The source of this sequence is a woman between 18 and 30 years old in good health and CMV-seronegative. CDR3 sequence reads: CASTQTEERRSAQGYTF. CDR3 nucleotides: TGTGCCAGCACTCAAACGGAGGAACGCCGTTCAGCCCAGGGCTACACCTTC.